The rows below give T cell receptor beta chains drawn from one sample of a study of CD8+CD57+ T cells in acquired aplastic anemia. In TCRdb, the reads were re-called with MiXCR into one record per CDR3 protein. Counted here are about 170,000 distinct CDR3 sequences, 50% to 75% occurring once; the ten biggest clones make up around 45%. Material: sorted CD4+, CD8+, or CD8+CD57+ T cells (not recorded which) from PBMCs. Every receptor here comes from a human donor in good health. Each CDR3 is given with its conserved first and last residue. A D gene is named only where the DNA matches it firmly. Expanded clones are given a class, and other clones once, few, many or no size at all.

V gene	D gene	J gene	clone size	CDR3 protein	CDR3 DNA
TRBV11-2	NA	TRBJ2-3	NA	CASSLGRSTGSTDTQYF	TGTGCCAGCAGCTTAGGGCGGTCCACGGGCTCCACAGATACGCAGTATTTT
TRBV5-1	NA	TRBJ1-2	few	CASSSGVTNYGYTF	TGTGCCAGCAGCTCCGGAGTTACCAACTATGGCTACACCTTC
TRBV19	NA	TRBJ2-3	many	CASSILGNLVPDTQYF	TGTGCCAGTAGTATATTGGGAAACTTGGTGCCAGATACGCAGTATTTT
TRBV10-3	NA	TRBJ1-2	once	CAISSDSYYGYTF	TGTGCCATCAGTTCGGACAGTTATTATGGCTACACCTTC
TRBV24-1	TRBD1	TRBJ2-1	NA	CATSEPDRGGQFF	TGTGCCACCAGTGAACCCGACAGGGGCGGGCAGTTCTTC
TRBV4-2	TRBD2	TRBJ2-7	many	CASSPRLAGRNEQYF	TGTGCCAGCAGCCCTAGACTAGCGGGAAGGAACGAGCAGTACTTC
TRBV29-1	NA	TRBJ1-1	NA	CSVGDGKAFF	TGCAGCGTTGGCGACGGGAAAGCTTTCTTT
TRBV7-6	NA	TRBJ2-1	many	CASSLTGTINEQFF	TGTGCCAGCAGCTTGACAGGGACTATCAATGAGCAGTTCTTC
TRBV7-8	NA	TRBJ2-5	NA	CASSFSRGPPETRYF	TGTGCCAGCAGCTTTTCCCGAGGGCCGCCGGAGACCCGGTACTTC
TRBV2	TRBD2	TRBJ2-7	NA	CASSYGLADEYF	TGTGCCAGCAGTTATGGACTAGCGGACGAGTACTTC
TRBV29-1	NA	TRBJ2-7	NA	CSVEWDDISYEQYF	TGCAGCGTTGAATGGGACGACATTTCCTACGAGCAGTACTTC
TRBV24-1	TRBD2	TRBJ2-1	NA	CATSDLLSSGGSYNEQFF	TGTGCCACCAGTGATTTGCTTAGTAGCGGGGGCTCCTACAATGAGCAGTTCTTC